These 14 T cell receptor beta chains were sequenced from one sample in a study of CD8 T cells in ankylosing spondylitis. Study-level points and caveats: A TCR beta motif made of eight highly homologous variants seemed typical of ankylosing spondylitis blood.

These receptors have no known antigen. In TCRdb, the 5' RACE reads were re-called with MiXCR into one record per CDR3 protein. Here the sample spans 350,000 or so distinct CDR3 sequences, 8% being singletons. What was sequenced was blood, either unsorted or a sorted T cell fraction (not recorded which). Receptor source: a male donor with ankylosing spondylitis.

This clonotype was counted between two and nine times. V is TRBV7-8 and J is TRBJ2-7, with D perhaps being TRBD1 or TRBD2 (6 bases each). From germline, CDR1 is SGHVS and CDR2 FQNEAQ. The CDR3 length is 15 residues. Trimming shortened V by 1 base and J by 6 bases, and 16 bases separated the two germline ends. CDR3 DNA sequence: TGTGCCAGCAGCTTAGTTACGGGGGCATCAGGCGAGCAGTACTTC. This gives the protein CASSLVTGASGEQYF.

The rearrangement joins TRBV11-2 to TRBJ1-5; 7 positions agree with TRBD1. The CDR3 contains 14 residues. The V gene end was trimmed by 5 bases and the J gene end by 3 bases; junction bases not matched to a gene: 4. Germline values: CDR1 SGHAT, CDR2 FQNNGV. DNA of the CDR3: TGTGCCAGCAGCCGGGGACAGTTCAATCAGCCCCAGCATTTT. This gives the protein CASSRGQFNQPQHF.

This clonotype was counted a single time. The chain employs TRBV7-3 and TRBJ2-1; no firm D call. This CDR3 contains 14 residues. V was shortened by 1 base and J by 7 bases, with 11 bases between the two germline ends. CDR1 and CDR2 (germline): SGHTA, FQGTGA. CDR3: CASSLREGMNEQFF. The CDR3 DNA sequence: TGTGCCAGCAGCTTAAGGGAAGGTATGAATGAGCAGTTCTTC.

This clonotype occurred a few times. This chain joins TRBV7-9 and TRBJ1-3; D uncertain. CDR3 length: 17 residues. The germline V and J ends were trimmed by 0 bases and 0 bases, with 12 bases remaining between them. Germline values: CDR1 SEHNR, CDR2 FQNEAQ (reference sequence). In DNA form, the CDR3 reads TGTGCCAGCAGCTTAGCACGGATGGGCGGCTCTGGAAACACCATATATTTT. Amino acids: CASSLARMGGSGNTIYF.

A few counts support this clonotype. The chain carries TRBV29-1 and TRBJ2-7, with 10 bases matching TRBD1. Trimming took 6 bases from V and 6 from J; bases not matched to a gene: 8. Germline values: CDR1 SQVTM, CDR2 ANQGSEA. The CDR3 length is 13 residues. CDR3 sequence: CSVAGTGAGEQYF. The CDR3 bases are TGCAGCGTCGCCGGGACAGGGGCCGGCGAGCAGTACTTC.

This clonotype was seen a few times. This chain links TRBV29-1 with TRBJ1-4; D remains unclear. This CDR3 comprises 10 residues. CDR1 is SQVTM and CDR2 is ANQGSEA in the germline V gene. V was clipped by 7 bases and J by 8 bases, with 8 bases between them. This CDR3 reads CSAQEEKLFF. The CDR3 DNA reads TGCAGCGCCCAGGAAGAAAAACTGTTTTTT.

At least ten counts were recorded for this clonotype. This chain joins TRBV29-1 and TRBJ1-1, with TRBD1 matching over 8 bases. The J segment lost 4 bases and the V segment lost 6 bases, leaving 7 bases of the junction unmatched. CDR3 length: 13 amino acids. The germline V gene encodes CDR1 SQVTM and CDR2 ANQGSEA. The CDR3, as DNA: TGCAGCGTGGAGACAGGGGTAGCCACTGAAGCTTTCTTT. This sequence encodes CSVETGVATEAFF.

This rearrangement joins TRBV29-1 to TRBJ1-1, with a possible D match to TRBD1 (6 bases). V was trimmed by 3 bases and J by 1 base, leaving 12 bases between them. The CDR3 consists of 14 residues. The germline V gene has CDR1 SQVTM and CDR2 ANQGSEA. CDR3 nucleotides: TGCAGCGTTGATCGGGGGCAGACGAACACTGAAGCTTTCTTT. Its translation is CSVDRGQTNTEAFF. The full variable domain, in which reference TRBV29-1 and TRBJ1-1 provide the parts outside the CDR3, is SAVISQKPSRDICQRGTSLTIQCQVDSQVTMMFWYRQQPGQSLTLIATANQGSEATYESGFVIDKFPISRPNLTFSTLTVSNMSPEDSSIYLCSVDRGQTNTEAFFGQGTRLTVV.

The chain links TRBV9 to TRBJ2-1; no reliable D call. The CDR3 extends over 16 amino acids. V lost 2 bases and J lost 4, with 16 bases in between. Germline loops: CDR1 SGDLS, CDR2 YYNGEE. The CDR3 spells CASSVVRGTSYNEQFF. The CDR3 coding sequence is TGTGCCAGCAGCGTCGTCCGCGGCACGTCTTACAATGAGCAGTTCTTC.

In its sample, this clonotype was seen many times. The gene calls are TRBV4-2 and TRBJ2-3; no firm D call. The V gene lost 0 bases and the J gene lost 2 bases, with 3 bases spanning the gap. This CDR3 contains 13 residues. Germline assignment: CDR1 LGHNA and CDR2 YNFKEQ. CDR3 nucleotides: TGTGCCAGCAGCCAAGAGCTCACAGATACGCAGTATTTT. Translated: CASSQELTDTQYF.

This clonotype showed up many times. J is TRBJ2-3 and V is TRBV20-1; D might be TRBD2 (5 bases). In germline, CDR1 is DFQATT, CDR2 SNEGSKA (reference sequence). V was cut by 0 bases and J by 6 bases, with 10 bases left in between. This CDR3 has 13 residues. The CDR3: CSARDFRRDTQYF. The CDR3 DNA reads as TGCAGTGCTAGAGATTTTCGGAGGGATACGCAGTATTTT.

V is TRBV7-2 and J is TRBJ2-1; 8 positions match TRBD2. The V gene's germline CDR1 is SGHTA and CDR2 FQGNSA. The CDR3 is made up of 13 amino acids. The trim removed 5 bases at V and 7 bases at J, leaving 4 bases unmatched. The CDR3 loop reads CASSPGTRNEQFF. The CDR3 coding sequence is TGTGCCAGCAGCCCCGGGACTAGAAATGAGCAGTTCTTC.

This clonotype was seen repeatedly, ten times or more. The chain links TRBV6-2 or TRBV6-3 to TRBJ1-6, with no clear D. Trimming removed 2 bases at V and 9 bases at J, with 11 bases between. The CDR3 covers 14 residues. Germline lookup yields CDR1 MNHEY and CDR2 SVGEGT. CDR3 sequence reads: CASSYNPGVSPLHF. In nucleotides, the CDR3 is TGTGCCAGCAGTTACAACCCTGGAGTTTCACCCCTCCACTTT.

This clonotype has a count of ten or more. The chain recombines TRBV7-9 with TRBJ1-5; TRBD1 might be the D (5 bases). CDR1 is SEHNR, CDR2 FQNEAQ, per germline (reference sequence). CDR3 length: 14 amino acids. The V end lost 0 bases, the J end lost 11 bases, and 14 bases lay between the germline ends. The CDR3: CASSLAGGEETQHF. CDR3 in DNA: TGTGCCAGCAGCTTAGCGGGGGGAGAGGAGACCCAGCATTTT.